The T cell receptor beta chain under discussion was sequenced for a study of CD8+CD57+ T cells in acquired aplastic anemia (dated by TCRdb to the late 2010s). Some background on the complete study: Extracted DNA from sorted CD4+ and CD8+ cells averaged 3.2 ug, ranging from about 0.19 to 30 ug. Mean read counts for healthy donor samples were around 10 million for CD4+ cells and 11 million to 14 million for CD8+ cells.

Study-wide findings and limitations: Around 31 CD8+ CDR3 sequences were shared between patients and controls but appeared highly expressed in patients and within their immunodominant clones. Patients and healthy controls showed no significant difference in CD8+ Simpson's diversity (P=0.060).

The CDR3 starts with the cysteine, ends with the phenylalanine, and has 17 residues. The retained sequence is limited to the CDR3, 51 bases, with the frame set at the first base. The V and J ends are trimmed by 4 bases and 1 base, leaving 17 bases between them. As encoded in the germline V gene (reference sequence), CDR1 is SEHNR while CDR2 is FQNEAQ. In the study, sorted CD4+ and CD8+ blood T cells from patients with severe aplastic anemia and from healthy subjects underwent deep sequencing of TCR repertoires. Ficoll-Paque density gradient centrifugation was used to isolate peripheral blood mononuclear cells. Before DNA extraction, CD4+ and CD8+ T cells were sorted with FACS or magnetic beads. As to this clonotype: Its antigen is unknown. Within one base of it there is no much larger clone, and no base qualities were kept.

Genomic DNA served as template for TCR beta VDJ combination and CDR3 sequence profiling. TCR repertoire sequencing was run on an Illumina HiSeq 2000. Regarding the original processing steps: Repertoire assessment relied on Simpson's diversity index, CDR3 size and DJ length profiles, and TRBV/TRBJ rearrangement plots. The most abundant DNA sequence in the deep sequencing data was taken as the immunodominant clone. CDR3 amino acid sequences were screened for sharing across subjects and were compared with published repertoires and the VDJdb database. In-frame beta chains were kept once TCRdb had trimmed the public reads at Q25 with fastp and called clones with MiXCR. Merged by CDR3 protein, the rows form single entries marked with the most common genes and DNA. The V and J calls were not made by the authors but by TCRdb's processing. The sample includes about 160,000 distinct CDR3 sequences, with roughly 47% observed a single time. The ten biggest clones cover 1.1% of the sample.

The rearrangement joined TRBV7-9 to TRBJ1-3, with the D segment identity uncertain. Sequencing was performed on sorted CD4+, CD8+, or CD8+CD57+ T cells (not recorded which) from PBMCs. The TCR comes from a human donor in good health. The bases are TGTGCCAGCAGCTACCAACGGCCAGGCCGATCTGGAAACACCATATATTTT. It encodes CASSYQRPGRSGNTIYF. The variable domain in full, with residues beyond the CDR3 obtained from the reference TRBV7-9 and TRBJ1-3 genes, is DTGVSQNPRHKITKRGQNVTFRCDPISEHNRLYWYRQTLGQGPEFLTYFQNEAQLEKSRLLSDRFSAERPKGSFSTLEIQRTEQGDSAMYLCASSYQRPGRSGNTIYFGEGSWLTVV.